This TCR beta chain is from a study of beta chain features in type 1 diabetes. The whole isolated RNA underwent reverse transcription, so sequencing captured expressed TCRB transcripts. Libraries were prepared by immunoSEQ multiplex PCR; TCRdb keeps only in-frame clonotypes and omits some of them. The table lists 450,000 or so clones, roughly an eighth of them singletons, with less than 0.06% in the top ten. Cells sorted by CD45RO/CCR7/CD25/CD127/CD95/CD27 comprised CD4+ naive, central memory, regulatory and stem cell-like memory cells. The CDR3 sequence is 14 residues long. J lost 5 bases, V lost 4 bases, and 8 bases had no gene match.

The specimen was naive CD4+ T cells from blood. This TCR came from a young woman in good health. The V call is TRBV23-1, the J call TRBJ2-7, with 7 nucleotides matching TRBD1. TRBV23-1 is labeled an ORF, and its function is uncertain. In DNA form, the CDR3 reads TGCGCCAGCAGTCCTAGGACAGGACCCCACGAGCAGTACTTC. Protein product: CASSPRTGPHEQYF.